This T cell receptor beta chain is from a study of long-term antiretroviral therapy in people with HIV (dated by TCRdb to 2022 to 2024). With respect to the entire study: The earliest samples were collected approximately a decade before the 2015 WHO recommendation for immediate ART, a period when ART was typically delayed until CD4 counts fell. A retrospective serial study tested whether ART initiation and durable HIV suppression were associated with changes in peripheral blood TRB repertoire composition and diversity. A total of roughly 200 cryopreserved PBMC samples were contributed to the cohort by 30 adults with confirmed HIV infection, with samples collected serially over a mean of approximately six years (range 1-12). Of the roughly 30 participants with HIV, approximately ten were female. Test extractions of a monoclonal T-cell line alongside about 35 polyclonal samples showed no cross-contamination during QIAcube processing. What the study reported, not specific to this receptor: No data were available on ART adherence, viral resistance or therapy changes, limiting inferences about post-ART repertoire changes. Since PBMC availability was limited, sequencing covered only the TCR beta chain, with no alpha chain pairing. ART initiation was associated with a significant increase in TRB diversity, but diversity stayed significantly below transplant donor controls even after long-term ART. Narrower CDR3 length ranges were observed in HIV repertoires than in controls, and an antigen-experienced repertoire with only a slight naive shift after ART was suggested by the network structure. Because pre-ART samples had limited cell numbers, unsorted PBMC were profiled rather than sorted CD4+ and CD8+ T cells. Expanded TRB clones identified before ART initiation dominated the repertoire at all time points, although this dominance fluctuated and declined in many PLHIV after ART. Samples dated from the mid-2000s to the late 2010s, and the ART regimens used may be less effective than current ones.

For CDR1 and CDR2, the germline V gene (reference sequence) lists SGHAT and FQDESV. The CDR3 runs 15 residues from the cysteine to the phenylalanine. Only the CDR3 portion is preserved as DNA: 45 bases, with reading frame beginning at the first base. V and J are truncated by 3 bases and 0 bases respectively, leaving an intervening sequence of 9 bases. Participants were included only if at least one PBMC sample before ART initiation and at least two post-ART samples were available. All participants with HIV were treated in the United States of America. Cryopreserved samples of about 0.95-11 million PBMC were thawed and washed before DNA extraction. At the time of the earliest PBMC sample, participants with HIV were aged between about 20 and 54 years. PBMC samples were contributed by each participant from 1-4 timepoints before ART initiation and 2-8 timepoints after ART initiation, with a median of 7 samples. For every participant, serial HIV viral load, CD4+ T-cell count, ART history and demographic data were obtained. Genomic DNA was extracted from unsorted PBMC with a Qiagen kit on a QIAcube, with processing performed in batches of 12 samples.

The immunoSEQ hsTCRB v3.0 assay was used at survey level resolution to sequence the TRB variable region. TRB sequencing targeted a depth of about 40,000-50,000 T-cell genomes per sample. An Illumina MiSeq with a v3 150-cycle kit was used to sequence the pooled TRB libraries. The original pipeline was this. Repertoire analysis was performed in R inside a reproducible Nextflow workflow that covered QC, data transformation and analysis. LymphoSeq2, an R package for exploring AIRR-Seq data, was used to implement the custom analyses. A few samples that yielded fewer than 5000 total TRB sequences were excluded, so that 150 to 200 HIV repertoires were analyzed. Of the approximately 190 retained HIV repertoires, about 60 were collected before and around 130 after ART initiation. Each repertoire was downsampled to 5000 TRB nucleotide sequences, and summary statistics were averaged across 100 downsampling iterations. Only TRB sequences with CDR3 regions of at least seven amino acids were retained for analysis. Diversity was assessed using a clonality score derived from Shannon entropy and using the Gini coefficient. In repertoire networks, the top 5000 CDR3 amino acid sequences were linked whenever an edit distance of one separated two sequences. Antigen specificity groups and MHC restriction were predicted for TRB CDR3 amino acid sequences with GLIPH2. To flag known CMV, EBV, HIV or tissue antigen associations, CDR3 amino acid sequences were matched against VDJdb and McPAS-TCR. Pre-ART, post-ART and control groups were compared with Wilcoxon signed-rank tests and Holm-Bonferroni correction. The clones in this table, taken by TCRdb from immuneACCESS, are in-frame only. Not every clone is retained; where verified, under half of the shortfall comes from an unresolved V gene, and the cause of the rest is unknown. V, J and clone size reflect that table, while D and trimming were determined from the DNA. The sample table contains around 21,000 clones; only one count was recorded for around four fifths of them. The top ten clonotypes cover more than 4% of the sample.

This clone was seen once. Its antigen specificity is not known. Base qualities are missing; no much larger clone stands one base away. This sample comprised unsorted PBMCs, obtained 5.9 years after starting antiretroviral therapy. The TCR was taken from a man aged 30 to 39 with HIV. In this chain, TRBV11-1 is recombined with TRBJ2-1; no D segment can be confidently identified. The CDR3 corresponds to CASSLTLNSYNEQFF. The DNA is TGTGCCAGCAGCTTGACATTAAACTCCTACAATGAGCAGTTCTTC.